This T cell receptor (beta chain) was found in a study of shared clonotypes between healthy human individuals. Using immunoSEQ multiplex PCR, the repertoire was profiled, and TCRdb retains in-frame clones only, with some absent. This table has about 2.4 million clones, 80% to 95% appearing once. This receptor was identified in a man aged 18 to 30 in good health. Some clones in this sample may be carry-over from other donors' samples. Material for sequencing was naive CD4+ T cells from PBMCs. As for subset: CD45RA+ positively selected.

The CDR3 reads CAWSVGIGGNEQYF. The CDR3 DNA reads TGTGCCTGGAGTGTAGGGATAGGGGGCAACGAGCAGTACTTC. The chain uses TRBV30 and TRBJ2-7, with TRBD1 matching 7 bases. The CDR3 has 14 residues. Per the germline V gene, CDR1 is GTSNPN and CDR2 is SVGIG (reference sequence). The J segment lost 5 bases and the V segment lost 0 bases, leaving 7 bases of the junction unmatched.